This T cell receptor (beta chain) is drawn from a study of regulatory dendritic cells for organ transplantation. Study-wide findings and caveats: Naive CD4+ and CD8+ repertoires were highly diverse; memory CD8+ was most oligoclonal. Among resting subsets, memory CD8+ cells contained the most alloreactive clonotypes. Memory CD8+ clonal expansion seemed more limited with regulatory than mature dendritic cells.

This clone showed up just a few times. Its antigen is as yet unknown. The assay was immunoSEQ multiplex PCR, and TCRdb's table has in-frame clones only and misses some. The sample lists 34,000 or so clones, around 90% occurring once. This CDR3 region has 14 residues. Trimming shortened V by 3 bases and J by 2 bases, and 10 bases separated the two germline ends. Germline V lookup: CDR1 SEHNR, CDR2 FQNEAQ (reference sequence). This receptor was obtained from a human donor in good health. The genes are TRBV7-9 and TRBJ1-2; no reliable D call. The sequencing input was naive CD4+ T cells from blood. Noted subset: CD45RA+ naive T cells. DNA of the CDR3: TGTGCCAGCAGCTTTCCCGGGGAGAACTATGGCTACACCTTC. This sequence encodes CASSFPGENYGYTF.